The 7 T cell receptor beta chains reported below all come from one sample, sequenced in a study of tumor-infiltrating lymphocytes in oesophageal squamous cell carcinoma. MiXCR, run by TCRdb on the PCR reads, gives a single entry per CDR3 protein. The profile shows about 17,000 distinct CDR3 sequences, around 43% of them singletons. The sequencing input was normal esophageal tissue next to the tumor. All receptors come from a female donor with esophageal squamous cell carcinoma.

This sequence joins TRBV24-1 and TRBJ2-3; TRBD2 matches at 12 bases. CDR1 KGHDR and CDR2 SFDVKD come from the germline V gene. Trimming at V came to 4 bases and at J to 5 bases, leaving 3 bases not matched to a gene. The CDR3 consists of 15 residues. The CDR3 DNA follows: TGTGCCACCAGTGACTCGGGACTAGCGGGAGATACGCAGTATTTT. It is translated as CATSDSGLAGDTQYF.

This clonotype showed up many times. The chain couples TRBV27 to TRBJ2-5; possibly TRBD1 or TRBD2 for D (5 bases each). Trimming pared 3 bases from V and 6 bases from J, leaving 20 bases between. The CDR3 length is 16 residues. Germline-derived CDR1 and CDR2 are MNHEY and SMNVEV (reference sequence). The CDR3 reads CASSFTGPISAQTQYF. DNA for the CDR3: TGTGCCAGCAGTTTTACGGGACCTATCTCCGCGCAGACCCAGTACTTC.

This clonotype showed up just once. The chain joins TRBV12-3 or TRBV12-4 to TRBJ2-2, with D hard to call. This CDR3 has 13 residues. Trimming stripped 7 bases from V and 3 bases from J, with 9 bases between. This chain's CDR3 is CASTYPHTGELFF. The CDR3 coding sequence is TGTGCCAGCACCTACCCACACACCGGGGAGCTGTTTTTT.

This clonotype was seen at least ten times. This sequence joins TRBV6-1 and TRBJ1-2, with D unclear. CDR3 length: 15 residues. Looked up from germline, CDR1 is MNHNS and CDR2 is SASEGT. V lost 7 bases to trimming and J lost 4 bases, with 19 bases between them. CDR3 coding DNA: TGTGCCAGCACTCCAGGACGCGTGCTTCCCTATGGCTACACCTTC. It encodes CASTPGRVLPYGYTF.

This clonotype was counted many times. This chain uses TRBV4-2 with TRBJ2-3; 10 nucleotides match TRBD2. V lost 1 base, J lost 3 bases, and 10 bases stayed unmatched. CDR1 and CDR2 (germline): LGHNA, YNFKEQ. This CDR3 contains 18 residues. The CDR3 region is CASSQVSPSGSTTDTQYF. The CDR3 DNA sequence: TGTGCCAGCAGCCAAGTAAGTCCTAGCGGGAGTACTACAGATACGCAGTATTTT.

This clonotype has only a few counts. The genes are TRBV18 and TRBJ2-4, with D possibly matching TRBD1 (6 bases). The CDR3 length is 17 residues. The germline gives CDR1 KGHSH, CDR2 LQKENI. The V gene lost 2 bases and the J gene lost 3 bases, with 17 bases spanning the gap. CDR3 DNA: TGTGCCAGCTCACCATCACAGGGTCGCTCGGGCAAAAACATTCAGTACTTC. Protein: CASSPSQGRSGKNIQYF.

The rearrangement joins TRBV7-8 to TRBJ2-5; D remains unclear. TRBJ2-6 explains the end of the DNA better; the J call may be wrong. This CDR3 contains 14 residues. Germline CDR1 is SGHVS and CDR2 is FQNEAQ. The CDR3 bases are TGTGCCAGCAGCCCTACGGCTGGGGCCAACGTCCTGACTTTC. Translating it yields CASSPTAGANVLTF.